Sequencing of this TCR beta chain was carried out in a study of blood T cell repertoires in COVID-19. Clones were read by immunoSEQ multiplex PCR, and TCRdb kept only the in-frame ones, dropping some. The sample carries about 150,000 clones, approximately 86% recorded once. Trimming took off 3 bases at V and 2 bases at J, with 10 bases between the two ends. CDR1 and CDR2 from the germline V gene are SNHLY and FYNNEI. CDR3 size: 14 residues. Specimen: peripheral blood. V usage is TRBV2 and J usage is TRBJ2-5; D possibly corresponds to TRBD1 (6 bases). This TCR was recovered from a man aged 45 to 65 with active or convalescent COVID-19. CDR3 bases: TGTGCCAGCAGTGACCGGACAGATCAAGAGACCCAGTACTTC. Its translation is CASSDRTDQETQYF.